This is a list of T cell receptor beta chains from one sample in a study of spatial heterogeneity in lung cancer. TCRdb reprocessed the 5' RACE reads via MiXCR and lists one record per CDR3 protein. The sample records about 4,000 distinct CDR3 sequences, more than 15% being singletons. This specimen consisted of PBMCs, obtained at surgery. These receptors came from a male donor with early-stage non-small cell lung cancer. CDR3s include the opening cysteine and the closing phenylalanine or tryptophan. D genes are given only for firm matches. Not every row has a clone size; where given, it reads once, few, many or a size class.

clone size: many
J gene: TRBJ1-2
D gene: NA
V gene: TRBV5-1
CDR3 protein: CASSFRRYYGYTF
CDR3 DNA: TGCGCCAGCAGCTTTCGACGGTACTATGGCTACACCTTC

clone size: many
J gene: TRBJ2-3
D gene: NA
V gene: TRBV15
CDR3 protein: CATSRGAGFSSDTQYF
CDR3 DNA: TGTGCCACCAGCAGAGGGGCAGGGTTTAGTTCAGATACGCAGTATTTT

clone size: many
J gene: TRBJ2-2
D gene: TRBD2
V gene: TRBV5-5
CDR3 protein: CASSLGLAGGVNTGELFF
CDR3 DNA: TGTGCCAGCAGCTTGGGGCTAGCGGGAGGGGTGAACACCGGGGAGCTGTTTTTT

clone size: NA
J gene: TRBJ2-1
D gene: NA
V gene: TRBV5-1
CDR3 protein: CASSLAGNYNEQFF
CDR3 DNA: TGCGCCAGCAGCTTGGCAGGGAACTACAATGAGCAGTTCTTC

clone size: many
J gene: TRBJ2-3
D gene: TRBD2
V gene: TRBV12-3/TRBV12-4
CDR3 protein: CASRPELAGEADTQYF
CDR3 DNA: TGTGCCAGCAGACCAGAACTAGCGGGAGAGGCAGATACGCAGTATTTT

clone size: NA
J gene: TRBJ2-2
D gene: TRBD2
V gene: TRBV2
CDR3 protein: CASRVSSLGGTGELFF
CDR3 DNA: TGTGCCAGCAGGGTTTCCTCTTTGGGGGGGACCGGGGAGCTGTTTTTT

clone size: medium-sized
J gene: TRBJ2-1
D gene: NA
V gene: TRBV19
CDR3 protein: CASSISPGAGGYYNEQFF
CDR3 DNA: TGTGCCAGTAGTATCTCCCCCGGTGCGGGCGGTTACTACAATGAGCAGTTCTTC

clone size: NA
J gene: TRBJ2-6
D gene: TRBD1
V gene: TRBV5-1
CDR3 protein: CASSPGQEAGANVLTF
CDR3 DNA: TGCGCCAGCAGCCCCGGACAGGAGGCCGGGGCCAACGTCCTGACTTTC

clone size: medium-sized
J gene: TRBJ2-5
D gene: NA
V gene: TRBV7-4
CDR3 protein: CASSLSSVGPTAQYF
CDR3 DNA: TGTGCCAGCAGCTTAAGTTCCGTGGGGCCGACGGCGCAGTACTTC

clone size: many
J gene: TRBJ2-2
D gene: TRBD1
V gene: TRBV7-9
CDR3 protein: CASSPWGQGNTGELFF
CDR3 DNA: TGTGCCAGCAGCCCATGGGGACAGGGGAACACCGGGGAGCTGTTTTTT

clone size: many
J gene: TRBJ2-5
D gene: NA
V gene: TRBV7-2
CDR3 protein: CASSFSLTGRQETQYF
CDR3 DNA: TGTGCCAGCAGCTTTTCGTTAACGGGACGACAAGAGACCCAGTACTTC

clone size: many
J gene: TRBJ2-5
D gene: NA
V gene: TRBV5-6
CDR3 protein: CASSLRIRQYQETQYF
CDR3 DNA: TGTGCCAGCAGCTTGAGGATTCGGCAGTACCAAGAGACCCAGTACTTC

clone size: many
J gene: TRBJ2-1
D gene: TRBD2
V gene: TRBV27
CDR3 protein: CASSFRMGLAERGNEQFF
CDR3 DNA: TGTGCCAGCAGTTTCCGGATGGGACTAGCGGAGAGGGGAAATGAGCAGTTCTTC

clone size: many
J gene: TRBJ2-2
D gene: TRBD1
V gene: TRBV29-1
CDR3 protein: CSVGGQGGGTGELFF
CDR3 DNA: TGCAGCGTCGGCGGACAGGGTGGTGGCACCGGGGAGCTGTTTTTT

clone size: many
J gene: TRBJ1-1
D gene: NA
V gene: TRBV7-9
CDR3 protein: CASSPSTEAFF
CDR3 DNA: TGTGCCAGCAGCCCGAGTACTGAAGCTTTCTTT